This T cell receptor (beta chain) was sequenced for a study of T cell repertoires in cytomegalovirus infection. Overall study context: The public TCR beta signatures pointed to both CMV infection and matching HLA type. Whole-study findings and limits: It was HLA-C-restricted CMV-specific TCR beta clonotypes that dominated the response ex vivo. Public TCR beta family frequency separated CMV-and-HLA carriers, including in an independent cohort.

TCRdb reprocessed the reads with MiXCR, giving one entry per CDR3 protein. The table shows approximately 750,000 distinct CDR3 sequences, with under 40% occurring only once. To note about this clonotype: Its antigen is still unknown.

Germline-derived CDR1 and CDR2 are MNHEY and SVGEGT. The V and J ends lost 6 bases and 4 bases, in that order; junction bases with no gene match: 12. The CDR3 runs 16 residues. The material sequenced was PBMCs. The sequence was collected from a human donor in good health (CMV status not recorded). Some clones in this sample may be carry-over from other donors' samples. The chain carries TRBV6-2 or TRBV6-3 and TRBJ1-5; 7 bases are shared with TRBD1. This CDR3 is CASRPDRDGWNQPQHF. For the CDR3, the DNA is TGTGCCAGCAGACCTGACAGGGATGGGTGGAATCAGCCCCAGCATTTT.